The 13 T cell receptor beta chains given below trace back to one sample, sequenced in a study of blood T cell repertoires in COVID-19. Here immunoSEQ multiplex PCR was the method, and the copy in TCRdb shows in-frame clones only, minus some. The data show hundreds of thousands of clones, around 87% seen once. The sample taken for sequencing was peripheral blood. Receptors originate from a man in his 70s with acute or convalescent COVID-19.

The table lists this clone with a count of one. The chain recombines TRBV6-5 with TRBJ2-4; 8 nucleotides match TRBD1. The CDR3 sequence is 16 residues long. Trimming took 0 bases from V and 1 from J; bases not matched to a gene: 2. Per the germline V gene, CDR1 is MNHEY and CDR2 is SVGAGI. CDR3 region: CASSYSTGVAKNIQYF. CDR3 nucleotides: TGTGCCAGCAGTTACTCGACAGGGGTGGCCAAAAACATTCAGTACTTC.

The rearrangement joins TRBV19 to TRBJ1-5; D might be TRBD1 (6 bases). Trimming removed 6 bases from V and 2 bases from J, with 17 bases in between. Germline V gene sequence: CDR1 LNHDA, CDR2 SQIVND (reference sequence). This CDR3 region has 16 residues. The CDR3 bases are TGTGCCAGTAGCATCGTGGTGGGGGCTCGCAATCAGCCCCAGCATTTT. It encodes CASSIVVGARNQPQHF.

J is TRBJ2-3 and V is TRBV11-2; 8 bases match TRBD1. The V segment lost 5 bases and the J segment 0 bases; nucleotides outside the gene matches: 4. Germline loops: CDR1 SGHAT, CDR2 FQNNGV. The CDR3 length is 15 residues. In DNA form, the CDR3 reads TGTGCCAGCAGCACTCGGACAGGGAGCACAGATACGCAGTATTTT. Its protein is CASSTRTGSTDTQYF.

This clone has more than one count but fewer than ten. The sample carries other DNA sequences with the same CDR3. The rearrangement links TRBV4-2 to TRBJ2-6; no reliable D call. The germline V and J ends were trimmed by 0 bases and 1 base, with 4 bases remaining between them. Germline loops: CDR1 LGHNA, CDR2 YNFKEQ. This CDR3 contains 15 residues. CDR3 nucleotide sequence: TGTGCCAGCAGCCAAGACACTTCTGGGGCCAACGTCCTGACTTTC. It codes for CASSQDTSGANVLTF.

The chain recombines TRBV19 with TRBJ1-5; 8 nucleotides match TRBD1. Per germline, CDR1 LNHDA and CDR2 SQIVND (reference sequence). The J segment lost 4 bases and the V segment lost 9 bases, leaving 8 bases of the junction unmatched. The CDR3 is made up of 14 amino acids. The DNA for the CDR3 is TGTGCCAGCGAGGGGACAGGCTTAAATCAGCCCCAGCATTTT. Its protein product is CASEGTGLNQPQHF.

The chain links TRBV15 to TRBJ1-1; D gene unclear. The CDR3 is made up of 13 amino acids. The V and J ends lost 0 bases and 7 bases respectively, with 9 bases between them. Germline-derived CDR1 and CDR2 are LNHNV and YYDKDF (reference sequence). The CDR3 DNA reads TGTGCCACCAGCAGAGACCGGGTAGGTGAAGCTTTCTTT. This sequence encodes CATSRDRVGEAFF. Full variable domain (remainder filled in from reference TRBV15 and TRBJ1-1): DAMVIQNPRYQVTQFGKPVTLSCSQTLNHNVMYWYQQKSSQAPKLLFHYYDKDFNNEADTPDNFQSRRPNTSFCFLDIRSPGLGDTAMYLCATSRDRVGEAFFGQGTRLTVV.

This clone has more than one count but fewer than ten. The genes are TRBV9 and TRBJ2-2; D is undetermined. The germline V and J ends were trimmed by 4 bases and 2 bases, with 9 bases remaining between them. The CDR3 runs 14 residues. Germline values: CDR1 SGDLS, CDR2 YYNGEE. The CDR3 region has the DNA TGTGCCAGCAGCTCGACTTTAAACACCGGGGAGCTGTTTTTT. Encoded protein: CASSSTLNTGELFF.

V and J are TRBV29-1 and TRBJ2-3, with 8 bases lining up with TRBD2. V was clipped by 3 bases and J by 7 bases; unmatched bases: 9. Per the germline V gene, CDR1 is SQVTM and CDR2 is ANQGSEA. CDR3 length: 14 amino acids. CDR3 sequence: CSVDGGGPRNTQYF. CDR3 coding DNA: TGCAGCGTTGACGGCGGGGGGCCGAGGAATACGCAGTATTTT.

The J gene is TRBJ2-1, the V gene TRBV28, with 9 bases matching TRBD1. This CDR3 comprises 16 residues. Per the germline V gene, CDR1 is MDHEN and CDR2 is SYDVKM. After removal of 4 bases from V and 1 base from J, the junction contained 5 bases not matched to a gene. DNA of the CDR3: TGTGCCAGCAGTTCCCCCGGACAGGGGTCCTACAATGAGCAGTTCTTC. This gives the protein CASSSPGQGSYNEQFF.

The chain couples TRBV15 to TRBJ2-3; 10 bases map to TRBD2. V shed 5 bases and J 6 bases; nucleotides not matched to a gene: 8. In germline, CDR1 is LNHNV, CDR2 YYDKDF (reference sequence). The CDR3 covers 15 residues. DNA for the CDR3: TGTGCCACCAGCCTGGCTAGCGGGGGTGTTGATACGCAGTATTTT. Translation: CATSLASGGVDTQYF.

The chain links TRBV6-4 to TRBJ2-7; D possibly corresponds to TRBD2 (5 bases). Germline-derived CDR1 and CDR2 are MRHNA and SNTAGT. CDR3 size: 13 residues. With 2 bases removed from V and 6 bases from J, the gap between germline ends came to 11 bases. The CDR3 nucleotides read TGTGCCAGCAGTGACCCTAGTGAGGGCGAGCAGTACTTC. Translating gives CASSDPSEGEQYF.

The chain is built from TRBV9 and TRBJ2-7; 7 nucleotides match TRBD1. V dropped 2 bases and J dropped 3; count of bases not matched to a gene: 8. Germline V gives CDR1 SGDLS, CDR2 YYNGEE. The CDR3 spans 15 residues. CDR3: CASSVTGTADYEQYF. The DNA for the CDR3 is TGTGCCAGCAGCGTTACCGGGACAGCTGACTACGAGCAGTACTTC.

V is TRBV21-1 and J is TRBJ2-5; TRBD1 is taken as the D call from the table, unchecked against the DNA. TRBV21-1 is noted as a pseudogene. This CDR3 is 15 amino acids long. This CDR3 is CAPEKDRGQQETQYF. The CDR3 nucleotides read TGTGCCCCCGAAAAGGACAGGGGGCAACAAGAGACCCAGTACTTC.